This TCR beta chain derives from a study of T cells in pancreatic ductal adenocarcinoma. General study results and limits: Enrichment of CD45RO+ effector over naive T cells in tumors may bias clonality. The resected cohort was biased toward the minority with early-stage disease. No significant tumor-blood clonality difference; means were about 0.1 and 0.065.

Clones were sequenced by immunoSEQ multiplex PCR, and TCRdb holds only the in-frame ones, with some missing. The repertoire has 100,000 or so clones, about 95% of them found once; the top ten carry about 3.4%. The selected patients with pancreatic ductal adenocarcinoma had surgery but no neoadjuvant therapy. With regard to this clone: The antigen is not known. The same CDR3 is also encoded by other DNA sequences in this sample.

Germline V gene data show CDR1 as SGHTA and CDR2 as FQGNSA. The CDR3 runs to 15 residues. With 5 bases clipped from V and 1 base from J, the junction kept 8 bases outside the gene matches. V and J are TRBV7-2 and TRBJ2-7; 7 bases match TRBD1. This clonotype originated in a human donor with pancreatic ductal adenocarcinoma. Sequencing was performed on PBMCs. The DNA for the CDR3 is TGTGCCAGCAGCCCCTGGGACAGCGAATCCTACGAGCAGTACTTC. Protein product: CASSPWDSESYEQYF.